This T cell receptor beta chain derives from a study of OX40 agonist ivuxolimab in advanced cancers. The protocol was immunoSEQ multiplex PCR, while the TCRdb copy is restricted to in-frame clones and leaves out a portion. The sample shows 70,000 to 100,000 clones, more than 75% of them seen only once. Trimming shortened V by 7 bases and J by 4 bases, and 20 bases separated the two germline ends. Per germline, CDR1 MNHEY and CDR2 SMNVEV (reference sequence). This CDR3 has 15 residues. J is TRBJ2-7 and V is TRBV27, with D perhaps being TRBD1 or TRBD2 (6 bases each). The sequence came from an adult with an advanced solid tumor such as melanoma, head and neck, liver or kidney cancer. The source was CD4+ or CD8+ T cells sorted from blood, collected in a trial of the OX40 agonist ivuxolimab. In DNA form, the CDR3 reads TGTGCCAGCAAATTGAGGGGGGAAGATAGATACGAGCAGTACTTC. It specifies CASKLRGEDRYEQYF.